This TCR beta chain was documented in a study of blood T cell repertoires in COVID-19. CDR1 is MNHEY and CDR2 is SVGAGI in the germline V gene. Trimming took off 2 bases at V and 5 bases at J, with 10 bases between the two ends. The CDR3 is 14 residues long. Per the original data handling: Quantification of nucleated cells was approximated via reference gene primer amplification. Profiling relied on immunoSEQ multiplex PCR, and the TCRdb table lists in-frame clones only, not all of them. V and J calls and clone size are copied from that table; D and trimming were computed from the DNA. The sample comprises about 220,000 clones, around 84% of which are singletons, and about 13% rests with the top ten.

This chain uses TRBV6-5 with TRBJ2-1; no clear D. This receptor was obtained from a human donor in a cohort sampled during active COVID-19. Specimen: peripheral blood. The CDR3 coding sequence is TGTGCCAGCAGTTACCAGGCTAATGACAATGAGCAGTTCTTC. Its translation: CASSYQANDNEQFF.